This T cell receptor (beta chain) came from a study of early T cells in non-severe SARS-CoV-2 infection. TCRdb redid the calling of the 5' RACE reads with MiXCR, one entry per CDR3 protein. Of tens of thousands of distinct CDR3 sequences listed, roughly 9.7% are singletons. This clonotype occurred a few times. The CDR3 sequence is 15 residues long. The V end lost 7 bases, the J end lost 5 bases, and 18 bases lay between the germline ends. Germline V gene lookup returns CDR1 SEHNR and CDR2 FQNEAQ (reference sequence). The chain is built from TRBV7-9 and TRBJ2-1, with D perhaps given as TRBD1 or TRBD2 (5 bases each). This TCR derives from an adult who was a healthcare worker with PCR-confirmed SARS-CoV-2 infection or an uninfected control (not recorded which). What was sequenced was whole blood. CDR3 in amino acids: CASTLIRGGDNEQFF. CDR3 in DNA: TGTGCCAGCACCCTTATCCGTGGGGGAGACAATGAGCAGTTCTTC.